This TCR beta chain was retrieved from a study of somatic mutations in cytotoxic T cells in rheumatoid arthritis. Germline V gene sequence: CDR1 SQVTM, CDR2 ANQGSEA. The V gene lost 0 bases and the J gene lost 4 bases, with 12 bases spanning the gap. This CDR3 comprises 14 residues. With regard to this clone: What it binds is not known.

Of the blood donors acting as healthy controls, 55% to 65% were female, and their median age was approximately 50 years (range roughly 20-80). Study observations and caveats: There was no significant difference in CD8+ T-cell clonality between rheumatoid arthritis patients and age-matched healthy controls. The identity of the antigens targeted by the expanded CD8+ clones remained unknown.

This table comes from immunoSEQ multiplex PCR, and its TCRdb copy is limited to in-frame clones, with some not included. The sample has just under 20,000 clones, almost 85% seen once. J is TRBJ1-2 and V is TRBV29-1; no clear D. The sample taken for sequencing was CD8+ T cells sorted from blood. The receptor's source is a woman aged 45-65 years in good health. CDR3 protein: CSVEDHGVGYGYTF. The CDR3 DNA follows: TGCAGCGTTGAAGATCACGGAGTTGGCTATGGCTACACCTTC.